The rows below give T cell receptor beta chains drawn from one sample of a study of cytomegalovirus exposure and HLA in healthy donors. The assay was immunoSEQ multiplex PCR, and TCRdb's table has in-frame clones only and misses some. The table records more than 95,000 clones, around 10% of them present only once. The specimen sequenced was PBMCs. These receptors were taken from a man aged 30 to 45 in good health and CMV-seronegative. Each CDR3 is given with its conserved first and last residue. A D gene is named only where the DNA matches it firmly. Some rows have no size entry. The others give once, few or many, or a class for an expanded clone.

>NA|TRBV4-1|TRBJ1-6|NA
CASSRTGYKGSPLHF
TGCGCCAGCAGCCGAACAGGGTACAAGGGTTCACCCCTCCACTTT
>NA|TRBV5-4|TRBJ2-7|NA
CASSWGVSREQYF
TGTGCCAGCAGCTGGGGGGTTTCGCGCGAGCAGTACTTC
>NA|TRBV28|TRBJ1-1|NA
CASGTVPNTEAFF
TGTGCCAGCGGTACTGTACCGAACACTGAAGCTTTCTTT
>NA|TRBV9|TRBJ2-3|NA
CASSVAPTSTDTQYF
TGTGCCAGCAGCGTAGCCCCTACTTCCACAGATACGCAGTATTTT
>few|TRBV5-1|TRBJ2-7|TRBD1
CASSPGQIHEQYF
TGCGCCAGCAGCCCGGGACAGATCCACGAGCAGTACTTC
>NA|TRBV2|TRBJ2-2|NA
CASSVQNTGELFF
TGTGCCAGCAGTGTACAGAACACCGGGGAGCTGTTTTTT
>NA|TRBV30|TRBJ2-2|NA
CALDFTGTGELFF
TGTGCCTTGGACTTCACCGGGACCGGGGAGCTGTTTTTT
>few|TRBV9|TRBJ1-3|TRBD1
CASSVGLLGQGGGNTIYF
TGTGCCAGCAGCGTAGGACTTCTGGGACAGGGAGGAGGAAACACCATATATTTT
>NA|TRBV6-4|TRBJ1-6|TRBD1
CASSEQGQGFSPLHF
TGTGCCAGCAGTGAGCAGGGACAGGGTTTTTCACCCCTCCACTTT
>few|TRBV28|TRBJ2-1|TRBD2
CASSLGNAWEGPSDEQFF
TGTGCCAGCAGTTTGGGCAACGCCTGGGAGGGCCCGTCGGATGAGCAGTTCTTC
>NA|TRBV9|TRBJ1-6|TRBD1
CASSPRTGLNSPLHF
TGTGCCAGCAGCCCCCGGACAGGGCTTAATTCACCCCTCCACTTT
>NA|TRBV5-8|TRBJ2-3|NA
CASSLDRPDTQYF
TGTGCCAGCAGCCTTGACAGACCTGATACGCAGTATTTT
>NA|TRBV11-3|TRBJ2-3|TRBD2
CASSYRTSRRSTDTQYF
TGTGCCAGCAGCTACAGGACTAGCAGACGAAGCACAGATACGCAGTATTTT
>few|TRBV7-2|TRBJ1-1|TRBD1
CASSSHRGPVGTEAFF
TGTGCCAGCAGCTCCCACAGGGGCCCGGTGGGCACTGAAGCTTTCTTT
>few|TRBV4-1|TRBJ2-5|NA
CASSRGETQYF
TGCGCCAGCAGCAGGGGAGAGACCCAGTACTTC
>NA|TRBV11-2|TRBJ2-7|TRBD2
CASSPASGSSYEQYF
TGTGCCAGCAGCCCCGCTAGCGGCAGCTCCTACGAGCAGTACTTC
>NA|TRBV4-1|TRBJ2-1|TRBD2
CASSQEERRASGRASDYEQFF
TGCGCCAGCAGCCAAGAAGAACGTAGGGCTAGCGGGAGGGCCTCTGACTATGAGCAGTTCTTC
>NA|TRBV7-2|TRBJ2-1|TRBD2
CASNNGAGARYNEQFF
TGTGCCAGCAACAACGGGGCGGGAGCTCGGTACAATGAGCAGTTCTTC
>NA|TRBV5-1|TRBJ2-7|NA
CASSFRAEQYF
TGCGCCAGCAGCTTCAGGGCCGAGCAGTACTTC
>NA|TRBV7-6|TRBJ2-3|TRBD2
CASRPLAGLDTQYF
TGTGCCAGCAGACCACTAGCGGGGCTAGATACGCAGTATTTT
>few|TRBV29-1|TRBJ2-7|NA
CSARTESYEQYF
TGCAGCGCTCGGACAGAGAGCTACGAGCAGTACTTC
>NA|TRBV7-9|TRBJ2-3|TRBD2
CASSLGSGDTQYF
TGTGCCAGCAGTTTGGGTAGCGGGGATACGCAGTATTTT
>NA|TRBV13|TRBJ1-1|NA
CASSLGARMVTEAFF
TGTGCCAGCAGCTTAGGAGCAAGAATGGTTACTGAAGCTTTCTTT
>NA|TRBV28|TRBJ2-7|NA
CASSFIGNTYEQYF
TGTGCCAGCAGTTTTATCGGGAACACCTACGAGCAGTACTTC
>NA|TRBV15|TRBJ1-1|TRBD1
CATSRVGQGANTEAFF
TGTGCCACCAGCAGAGTGGGACAGGGGGCCAACACTGAAGCTTTCTTT
>NA|TRBV4-1|TRBJ2-1|NA
CASSQDMGDLRYNEQFF
TGCGCCAGCAGCCAAGATATGGGGGACTTAAGATACAATGAGCAGTTCTTC
>NA|TRBV6-1|TRBJ2-3|NA
CASSLRLSTDTQYF
TGTGCCAGCAGTCTCCGTCTCAGCACAGATACGCAGTATTTT
>NA|TRBV2|TRBJ1-1|NA
CASSDPGRGGTEAFF
TGTGCCAGCAGTGACCCGGGCAGGGGCGGGACTGAAGCTTTCTTT
>few|TRBV4-1|TRBJ1-5|NA
CASSQAIQGTNQPQHF
TGCGCCAGCAGCCAAGCCATACAGGGTACAAACCAGCCCCAGCATTTT